This entry features one T cell receptor beta chain sequence. Its target is unknown. The assay was immunoSEQ multiplex PCR, and TCRdb's table has in-frame clones only and misses some. The sample has about 78,000 clones; about 87% are singletons. These data are taken from a study of radiotherapy plus CTLA-4 blockade in lung cancer. Overall study context: Of all patients, around 19% responded objectively and approximately 29% showed disease control. The study, taken as a whole, reports: TCR clones originating in tumors grew in number in blood after radiotherapy plus ipilimumab. Early clonal dynamics of blood T cells, together with interferon-beta, were reported as the best response predictor.

It was focal radiation plus CTLA-4 blockade with ipilimumab that patients with chemo-refractory metastatic non-small-cell lung cancer received. CDR3 length: 16 amino acids. Germline-derived CDR1 and CDR2 are MDHEN and SYDVKM. Trimming took off 5 bases at V and 5 bases at J, with 21 bases between the two ends. The input for sequencing was peripheral blood, taken from a patient treated with radiotherapy plus ipilimumab. This rearrangement joins TRBV28 to TRBJ2-5; D gene ambiguous. The sequence was obtained from a human donor with non-small cell lung cancer who had stable disease on radiotherapy plus ipilimumab. Here the CDR3 reads CASSPNTTPNGETQYF. CDR3 sequence (DNA): TGTGCCAGCAGTCCTAATACCACCCCTAACGGGGAGACCCAGTACTTC.